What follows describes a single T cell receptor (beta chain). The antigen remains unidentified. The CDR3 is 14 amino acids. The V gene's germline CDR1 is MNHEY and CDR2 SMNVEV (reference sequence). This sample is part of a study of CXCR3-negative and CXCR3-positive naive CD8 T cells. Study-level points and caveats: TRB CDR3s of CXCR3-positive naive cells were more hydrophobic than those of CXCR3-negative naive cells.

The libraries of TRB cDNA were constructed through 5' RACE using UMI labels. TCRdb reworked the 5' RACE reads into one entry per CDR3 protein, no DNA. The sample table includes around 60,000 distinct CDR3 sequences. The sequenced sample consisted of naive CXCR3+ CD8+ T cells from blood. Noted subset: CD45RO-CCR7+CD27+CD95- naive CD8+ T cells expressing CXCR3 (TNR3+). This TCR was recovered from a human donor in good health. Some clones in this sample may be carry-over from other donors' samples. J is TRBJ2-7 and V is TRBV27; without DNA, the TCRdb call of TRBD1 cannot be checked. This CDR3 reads CASSYSDRTYEQYF.